This entry concerns a single T cell receptor (beta chain). Its matching antigen is unknown. This CDR3 has 13 amino acids. Germline V CDR1 and CDR2: GTSNPN, SVGIG (reference sequence). The V end lost 2 bases, the J end lost 1 base, and 8 bases lay between the germline ends. This record comes from a study of neoadjuvant nivolumab and ipilimumab in lung cancer. The wider study: The combination arm added day-1 ipilimumab 1 mg/kg to nivolumab 3 mg/kg on days 1, 15, 29.

Produced via immunoSEQ multiplex PCR; TCRdb's table is partial and in-frame only. The profile shows tens of thousands of clones, around 89% of them singletons. Study results and limitations: TCR sequencing covered a small number of samples. From pretherapy to surgery, tumor richness and clonality rose with dual therapy. Higher pretherapy blood TCR richness went with higher resected-tumor richness.

The receptor was derived from an adult with non-small cell lung cancer. Some clones in this sample may be carry-over from other donors' samples. This chain joins TRBV30 and TRBJ1-1; D perhaps matches TRBD1 (6 bases). Sequences were derived from blood, sampled before neoadjuvant nivolumab, alone or with ipilimumab. The CDR3 is CAWSLQGNTEAFF. The CDR3 nucleotides read TGTGCCTGGAGTCTACAGGGGAACACTGAAGCTTTCTTT.